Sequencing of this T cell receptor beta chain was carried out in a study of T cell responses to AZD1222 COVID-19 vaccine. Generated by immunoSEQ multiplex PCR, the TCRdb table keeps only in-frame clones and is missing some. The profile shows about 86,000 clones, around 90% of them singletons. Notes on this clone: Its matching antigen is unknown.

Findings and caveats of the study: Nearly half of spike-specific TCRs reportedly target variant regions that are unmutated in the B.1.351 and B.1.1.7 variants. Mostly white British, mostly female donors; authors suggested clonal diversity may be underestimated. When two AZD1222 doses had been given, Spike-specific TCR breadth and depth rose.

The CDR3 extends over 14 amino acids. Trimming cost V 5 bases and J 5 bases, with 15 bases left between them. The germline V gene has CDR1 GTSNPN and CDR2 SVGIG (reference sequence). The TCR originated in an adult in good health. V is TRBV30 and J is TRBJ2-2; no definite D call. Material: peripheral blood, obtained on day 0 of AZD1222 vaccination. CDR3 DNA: TGTGCCTGGTGCCGCGAGGCGCGGACCGGGGAGCTGTTTTTT. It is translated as CAWCREARTGELFF.